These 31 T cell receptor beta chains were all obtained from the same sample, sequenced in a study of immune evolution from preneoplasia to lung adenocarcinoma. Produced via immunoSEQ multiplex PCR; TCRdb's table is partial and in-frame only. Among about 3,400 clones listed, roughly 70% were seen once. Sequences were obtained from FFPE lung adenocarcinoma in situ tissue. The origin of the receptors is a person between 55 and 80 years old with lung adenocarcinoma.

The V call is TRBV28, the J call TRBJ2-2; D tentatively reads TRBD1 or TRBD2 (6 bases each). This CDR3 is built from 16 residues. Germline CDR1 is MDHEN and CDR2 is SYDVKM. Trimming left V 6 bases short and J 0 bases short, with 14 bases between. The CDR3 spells CASSTAGTPNTGELFF. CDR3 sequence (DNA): TGTGCCAGCAGCACCGCGGGGACACCGAACACCGGGGAGCTGTTTTTT.

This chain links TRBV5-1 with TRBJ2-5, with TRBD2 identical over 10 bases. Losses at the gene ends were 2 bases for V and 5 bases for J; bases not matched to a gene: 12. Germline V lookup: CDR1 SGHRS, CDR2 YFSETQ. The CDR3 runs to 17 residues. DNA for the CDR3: TGCGCCAGCAGCTTAAGGCTAGCGGGGGCGTCATCGGAGACCCAGTACTTC. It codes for CASSLRLAGASSETQYF.

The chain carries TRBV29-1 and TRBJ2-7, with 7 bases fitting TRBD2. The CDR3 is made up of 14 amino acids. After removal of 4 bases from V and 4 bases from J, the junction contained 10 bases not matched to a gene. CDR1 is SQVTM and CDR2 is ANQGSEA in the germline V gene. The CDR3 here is CSVARRGVRYEQYF. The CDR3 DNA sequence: TGCAGCGTTGCCCGACGGGGGGTTCGGTACGAGCAGTACTTC.

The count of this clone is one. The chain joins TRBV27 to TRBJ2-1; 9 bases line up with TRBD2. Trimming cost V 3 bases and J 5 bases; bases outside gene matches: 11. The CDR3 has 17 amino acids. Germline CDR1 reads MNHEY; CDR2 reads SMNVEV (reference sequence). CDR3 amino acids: CASSFSGGPAAHNEQFF. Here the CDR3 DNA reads TGTGCCAGCAGTTTTAGCGGGGGCCCCGCGGCCCACAATGAGCAGTTCTTC.

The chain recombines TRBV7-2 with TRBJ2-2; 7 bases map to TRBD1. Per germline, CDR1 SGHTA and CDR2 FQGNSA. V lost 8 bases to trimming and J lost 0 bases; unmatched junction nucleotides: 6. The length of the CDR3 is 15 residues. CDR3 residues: CASYPGQSNTGELFF. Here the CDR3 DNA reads TGTGCCAGCTATCCGGGACAGTCGAACACCGGGGAGCTGTTTTTT.

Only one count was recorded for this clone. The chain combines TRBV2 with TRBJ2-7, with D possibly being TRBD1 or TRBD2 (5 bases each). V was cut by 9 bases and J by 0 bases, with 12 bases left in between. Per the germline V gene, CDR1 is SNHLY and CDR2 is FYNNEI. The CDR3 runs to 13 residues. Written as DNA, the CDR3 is TGTGCCAGTCGGGACCGCAGCTCCTACGAGCAGTACTTC. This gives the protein CASRDRSSYEQYF.

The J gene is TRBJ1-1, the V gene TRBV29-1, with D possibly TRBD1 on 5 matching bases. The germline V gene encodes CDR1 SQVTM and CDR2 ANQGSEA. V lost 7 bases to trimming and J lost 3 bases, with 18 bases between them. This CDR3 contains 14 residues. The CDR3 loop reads CSAAGTWVDTEAFF. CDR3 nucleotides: TGCAGCGCTGCCGGGACCTGGGTGGACACTGAAGCTTTCTTT.

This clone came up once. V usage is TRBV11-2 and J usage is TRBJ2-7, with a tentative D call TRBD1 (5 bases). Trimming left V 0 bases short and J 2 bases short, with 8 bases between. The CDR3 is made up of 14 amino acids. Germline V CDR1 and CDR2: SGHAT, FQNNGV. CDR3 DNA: TGTGCCAGCAGCTTAGAGGTGGGGCCCTACGAGCAGTACTTC. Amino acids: CASSLEVGPYEQYF.

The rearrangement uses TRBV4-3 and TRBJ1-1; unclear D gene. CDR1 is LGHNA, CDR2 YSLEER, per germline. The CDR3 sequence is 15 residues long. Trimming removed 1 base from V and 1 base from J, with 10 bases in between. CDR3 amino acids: CASSQAGSPNTEAFF. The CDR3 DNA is TGCGCCAGCAGCCAAGCAGGCTCCCCGAACACTGAAGCTTTCTTT.

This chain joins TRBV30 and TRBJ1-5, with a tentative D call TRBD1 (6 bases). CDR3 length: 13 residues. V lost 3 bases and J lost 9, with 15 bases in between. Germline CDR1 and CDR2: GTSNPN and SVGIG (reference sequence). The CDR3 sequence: CAWSGQPGRPQHF. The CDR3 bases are TGTGCCTGGAGCGGACAGCCCGGTCGGCCCCAGCATTTT.

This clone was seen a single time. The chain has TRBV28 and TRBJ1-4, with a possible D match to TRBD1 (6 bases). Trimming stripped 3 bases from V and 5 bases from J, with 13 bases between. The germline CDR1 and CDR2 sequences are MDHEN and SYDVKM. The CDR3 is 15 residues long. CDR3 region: CASSFGVQGNEKLFF. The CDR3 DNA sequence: TGTGCCAGCAGTTTTGGGGTACAGGGAAATGAAAAACTGTTTTTT.

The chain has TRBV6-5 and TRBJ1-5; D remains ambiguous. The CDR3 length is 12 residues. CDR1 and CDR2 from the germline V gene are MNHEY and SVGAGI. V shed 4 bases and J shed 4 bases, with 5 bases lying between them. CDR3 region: CASSLGNQPQHF. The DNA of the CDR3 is TGTGCCAGCAGTTTAGGGAATCAGCCCCAGCATTTT.

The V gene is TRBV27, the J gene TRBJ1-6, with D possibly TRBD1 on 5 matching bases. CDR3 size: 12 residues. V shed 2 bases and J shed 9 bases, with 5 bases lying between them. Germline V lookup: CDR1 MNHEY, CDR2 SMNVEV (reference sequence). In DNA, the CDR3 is TGTGCCAGCAGTTTACAGGGTTCACCCCTCCACTTT. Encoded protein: CASSLQGSPLHF.

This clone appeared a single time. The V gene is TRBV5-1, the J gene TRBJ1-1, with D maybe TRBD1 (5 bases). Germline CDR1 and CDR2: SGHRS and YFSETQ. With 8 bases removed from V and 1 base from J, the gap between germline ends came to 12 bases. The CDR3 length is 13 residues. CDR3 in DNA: TGCGCCAGTTCCCGGGACGGGAACACTGAAGCTTTCTTT. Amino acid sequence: CASSRDGNTEAFF. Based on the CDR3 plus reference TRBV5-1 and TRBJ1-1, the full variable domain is KAGVTQTPRYLIKTRGQQVTLSCSPISGHRSVSWYQQTPGQGLQFLFEYFSETQRNKGNFPGRFSGRQFSNSRSEMNVSTLELGDSALYLCASSRDGNTEAFFGQGTRLTVV.

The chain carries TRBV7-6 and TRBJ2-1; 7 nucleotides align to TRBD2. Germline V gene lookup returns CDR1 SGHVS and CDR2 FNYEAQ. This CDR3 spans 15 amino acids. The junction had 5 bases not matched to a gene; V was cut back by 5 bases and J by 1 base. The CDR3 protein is CASSKGLGSYNEQFF. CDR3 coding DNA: TGTGCCAGCAGCAAAGGACTAGGTTCCTACAATGAGCAGTTCTTC.

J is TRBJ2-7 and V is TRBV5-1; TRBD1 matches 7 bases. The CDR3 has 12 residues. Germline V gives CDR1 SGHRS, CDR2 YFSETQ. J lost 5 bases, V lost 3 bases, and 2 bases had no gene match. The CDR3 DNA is TGCGCCAGCAGCTCAGGGGGTGACGAGCAGTACTTC. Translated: CASSSGGDEQYF.

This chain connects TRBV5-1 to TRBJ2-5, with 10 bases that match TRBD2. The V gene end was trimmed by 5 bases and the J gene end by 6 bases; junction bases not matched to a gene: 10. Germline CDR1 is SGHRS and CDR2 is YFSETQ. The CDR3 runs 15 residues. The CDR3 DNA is TGCGCCAGCAGTTCCGGGACTAGCGCGTTGCAGACCCAGTACTTC. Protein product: CASSSGTSALQTQYF.

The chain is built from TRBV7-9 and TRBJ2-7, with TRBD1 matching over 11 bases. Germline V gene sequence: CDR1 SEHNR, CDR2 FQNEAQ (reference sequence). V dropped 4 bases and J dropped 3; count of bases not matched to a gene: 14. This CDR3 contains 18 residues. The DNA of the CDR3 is TGTGCCAGCAGCTCATTCCCCGGGACAGGGGGGAACTACTACGAGCAGTACTTC. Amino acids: CASSSFPGTGGNYYEQYF.

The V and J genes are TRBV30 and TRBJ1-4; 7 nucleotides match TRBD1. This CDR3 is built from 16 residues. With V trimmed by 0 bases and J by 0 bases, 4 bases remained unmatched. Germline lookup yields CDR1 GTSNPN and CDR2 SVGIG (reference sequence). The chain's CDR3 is CAWSVQGTATNEKLFF. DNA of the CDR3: TGTGCCTGGAGTGTACAGGGGACTGCAACTAATGAAAAACTGTTTTTT.

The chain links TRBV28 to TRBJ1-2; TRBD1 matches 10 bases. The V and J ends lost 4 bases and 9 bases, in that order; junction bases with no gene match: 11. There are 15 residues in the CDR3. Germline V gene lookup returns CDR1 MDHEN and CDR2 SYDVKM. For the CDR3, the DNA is TGTGCCAGCAGTTCTTCCGGGACAGGGGTCCGGAGCTACACCTTC. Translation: CASSSSGTGVRSYTF.

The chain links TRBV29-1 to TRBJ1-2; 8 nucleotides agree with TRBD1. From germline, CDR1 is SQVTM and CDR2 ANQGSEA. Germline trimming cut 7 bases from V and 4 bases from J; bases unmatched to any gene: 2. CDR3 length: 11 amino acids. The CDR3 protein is CSGTGTYGYTF. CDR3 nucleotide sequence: TGCAGCGGGACAGGGACCTATGGCTACACCTTC.

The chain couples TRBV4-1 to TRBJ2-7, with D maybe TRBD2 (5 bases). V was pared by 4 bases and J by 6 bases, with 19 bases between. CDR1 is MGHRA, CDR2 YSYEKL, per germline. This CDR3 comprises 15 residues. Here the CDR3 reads CASSPKDGVSGEQYF. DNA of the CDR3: TGCGCCAGCAGCCCCAAGGACGGGGTGTCGGGCGAGCAGTACTTC.

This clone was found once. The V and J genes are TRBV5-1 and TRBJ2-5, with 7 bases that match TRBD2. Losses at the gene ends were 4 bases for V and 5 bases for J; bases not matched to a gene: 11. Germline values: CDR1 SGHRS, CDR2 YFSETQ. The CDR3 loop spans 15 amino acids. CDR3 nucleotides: TGCGCCAGCAGCCCCGGACTAGGCCTAGGGGAGACCCAGTACTTC. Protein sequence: CASSPGLGLGETQYF.

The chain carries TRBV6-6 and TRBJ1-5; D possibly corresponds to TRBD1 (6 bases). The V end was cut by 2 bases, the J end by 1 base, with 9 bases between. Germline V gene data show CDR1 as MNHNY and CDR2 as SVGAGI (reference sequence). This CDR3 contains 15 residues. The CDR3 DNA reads TGTGCCAGCAGTTACGCAGGGACAAGCAATCAGCCCCAGCATTTT. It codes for CASSYAGTSNQPQHF.

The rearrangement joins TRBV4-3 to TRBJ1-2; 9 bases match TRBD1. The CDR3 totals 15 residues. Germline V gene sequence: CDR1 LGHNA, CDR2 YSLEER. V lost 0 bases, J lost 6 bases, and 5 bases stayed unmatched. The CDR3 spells CASSQDWDRVNGYTF. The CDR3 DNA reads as TGCGCCAGCAGCCAAGATTGGGACAGGGTTAATGGCTACACCTTC.

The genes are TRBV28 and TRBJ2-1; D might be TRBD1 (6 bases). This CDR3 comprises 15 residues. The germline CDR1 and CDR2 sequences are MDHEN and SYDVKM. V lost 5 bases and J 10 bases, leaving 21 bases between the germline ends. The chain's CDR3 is CASSISIKGHGEQFF. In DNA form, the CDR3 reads TGTGCCAGCAGTATATCAATAAAGGGACATGGAGAGCAGTTCTTC.

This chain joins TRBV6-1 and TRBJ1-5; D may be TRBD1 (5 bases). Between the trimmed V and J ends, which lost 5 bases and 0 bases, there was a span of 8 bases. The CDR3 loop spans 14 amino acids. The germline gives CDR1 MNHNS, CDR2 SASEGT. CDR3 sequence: CASSTGSSNQPQHF. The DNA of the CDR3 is TGTGCCAGCAGTACAGGATCTAGCAATCAGCCCCAGCATTTT.

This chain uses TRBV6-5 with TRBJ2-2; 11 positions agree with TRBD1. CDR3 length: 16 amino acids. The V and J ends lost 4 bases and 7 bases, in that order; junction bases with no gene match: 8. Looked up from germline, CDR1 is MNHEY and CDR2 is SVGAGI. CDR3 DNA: TGTGCCAGCAGTTCCCCCCGGACAGGGGGCTTCGGGGAGCTGTTTTTT. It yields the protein CASSSPRTGGFGELFF.

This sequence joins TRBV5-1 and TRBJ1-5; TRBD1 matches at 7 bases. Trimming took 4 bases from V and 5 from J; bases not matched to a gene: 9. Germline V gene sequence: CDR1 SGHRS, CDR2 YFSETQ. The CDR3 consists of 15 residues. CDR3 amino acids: CASSASTGWDQPQHF. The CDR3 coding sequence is TGCGCCAGCAGCGCCTCGACAGGGTGGGATCAGCCCCAGCATTTT.

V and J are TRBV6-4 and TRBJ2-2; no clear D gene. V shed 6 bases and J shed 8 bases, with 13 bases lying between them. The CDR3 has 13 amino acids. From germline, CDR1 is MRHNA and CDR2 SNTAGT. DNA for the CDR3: TGTGCCAGCAGCTCCACGGACGGGGGGGAGCTGTTTTTT. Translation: CASSSTDGGELFF.

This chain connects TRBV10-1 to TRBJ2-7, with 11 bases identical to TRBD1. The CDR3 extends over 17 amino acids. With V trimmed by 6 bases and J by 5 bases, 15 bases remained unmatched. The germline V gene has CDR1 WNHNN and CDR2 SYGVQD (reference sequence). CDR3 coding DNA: TGCGCCAGCAGATTCCGGGACAGGGGGAGTATGTACGACGAGCAGTACTTC. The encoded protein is CASRFRDRGSMYDEQYF.